A single sample gave rise to the 12 T cell receptor beta chains below, sequenced in a study of a mutant IDH1 vaccine in newly diagnosed glioma. Their antigen targets remain unknown. Time point of the sample: week 35, safety follow-up. Doses consisted of 300 ug of mutant IDH1 20-mer peptide each, paired with topical imiquimod. Produced via immunoSEQ multiplex PCR; TCRdb's table is partial and in-frame only. The top ten clones hold 4.1% of a sample with some 57,000 clones, 80% to 90% of them seen once. Sample: PBMCs, taken from a glioma patient whose treatment included an IDH1 peptide vaccine. All receptors derive from a woman aged 18-29 years with glioma.

The chain employs TRBV11-2 and TRBJ2-7, with a weak D call TRBD1 (5 bases). Trimming stripped 0 bases from V and 3 bases from J, with 12 bases between. Looked up from germline, CDR1 is SGHAT and CDR2 is FQNNGV. The CDR3 covers 15 residues. CDR3 DNA: TGTGCCAGCAGCTTAGATCGTCCAGGGAACTACGAGCAGTACTTC. Protein product: CASSLDRPGNYEQYF.

The CDR3 DNA reads as TGTGCCAGCAAACTTACTAGTTCCTACTACGAGCAGTACTTC. The encoded protein is CASKLTSSYYEQYF. The V and J genes are TRBV19 and TRBJ2-7, with a tentative D call TRBD2 (5 bases). Germline V gene sequence: CDR1 LNHDA, CDR2 SQIVND (reference sequence). The V and J ends lost 9 bases and 3 bases respectively, with 18 bases between them. CDR3 size: 14 residues. Based on the CDR3 plus reference TRBV19 and TRBJ2-7, the full variable domain is DGGITQSPKYLFRKEGQNVTLSCEQNLNHDAMYWYRQDPGQGLRLIYYSQIVNDFQKGDIAEGYSVSREKKESFPLTVTSAQKNPTAFYLCASKLTSSYYEQYFGPGTRLTVT.

CDR3 region: CASSTPTGALSYEQYF. CDR3 sequence (DNA): TGTGCCAGTAGTACCCCAACAGGGGCACTATCCTACGAGCAGTACTTC. The rearrangement joins TRBV19 to TRBJ2-7; 7 positions match TRBD1. The length of the CDR3 is 16 residues. V trimming: 4 bases; J trimming: 1 base; junction bases outside the gene matches: 10. Germline CDR1 reads LNHDA; CDR2 reads SQIVND (reference sequence).

The J gene is TRBJ2-2, the V gene TRBV9; D unresolved. The CDR3 is made up of 15 amino acids. The ends were cut back, 4 bases at V and 2 bases at J, with 12 bases in the middle. Germline-derived CDR1 and CDR2 are SGDLS and YYNGEE. In nucleotides, the CDR3 is TGTGCCAGCAGCCGGCTGGGCCGTAACACCGGGGAGCTGTTTTTT. It yields the protein CASSRLGRNTGELFF.

About this clone: Other DNA sequences of this sample code for an identical CDR3. V usage is TRBV6-4 and J usage is TRBJ2-3; 11 bases fit TRBD2. The J segment lost 6 bases and the V segment lost 0 bases, leaving 2 bases of the junction unmatched. This CDR3 region has 15 residues. Germline CDR1 MRHNA, CDR2 SNTAGT. The CDR3 DNA reads TGTGCCAGCAGTGACTCTAGCGGGGGGGCGGATACGCAGTATTTT. Translated, it gives CASSDSSGGADTQYF.

The chain links TRBV5-1 to TRBJ2-3; possibly TRBD2 for D (7 bases). V lost 4 bases and J 2 bases, leaving 17 bases between the germline ends. Germline V gene lookup returns CDR1 SGHRS and CDR2 YFSETQ. This CDR3 has 16 amino acids. The CDR3 loop reads CASSPGGGVLTDTQYF. In nucleotides, the CDR3 is TGCGCCAGCAGCCCCGGAGGGGGGGTCCTCACAGATACGCAGTATTTT. The full variable domain, in which reference TRBV5-1 and TRBJ2-3 provide the parts outside the CDR3, is KAGVTQTPRYLIKTRGQQVTLSCSPISGHRSVSWYQQTPGQGLQFLFEYFSETQRNKGNFPGRFSGRQFSNSRSEMNVSTLELGDSALYLCASSPGGGVLTDTQYFGPGTRLTVL.

The V gene is TRBV7-9, the J gene TRBJ2-7; TRBD1 is a possible D gene (6 bases). The CDR3 loop spans 15 amino acids. Germline V gene lookup returns CDR1 SEHNR and CDR2 FQNEAQ (reference sequence). With 6 bases removed from V and 4 bases from J, the gap between germline ends came to 19 bases. CDR3 nucleotides: TGTGCCAGCAGTTCCTCGGGACACGGACTTTACGAGCAGTACTTC. Translated: CASSSSGHGLYEQYF.

The CDR3 sequence: CASSQTSGSTDTQYF. The DNA for the CDR3 is TGTGCCAGCAGCCAGACTAGCGGGAGCACAGATACGCAGTATTTT. The chain combines TRBV6-6 with TRBJ2-3, with TRBD2 matching 10 bases. The length of the CDR3 is 15 residues. J lost 0 bases, V lost 6 bases, and 3 bases had no gene match. Germline V gene data show CDR1 as MNHNY and CDR2 as SVGAGI (reference sequence).

This chain links TRBV11-2 with TRBJ2-2, with D maybe TRBD2 (5 bases). This CDR3 contains 16 residues. The germline gives CDR1 SGHAT, CDR2 FQNNGV. V lost 2 bases to trimming and J lost 0 bases, with 10 bases between them. This chain's CDR3 is CASSLNSGSNTGELFF. As DNA, the CDR3 is TGTGCCAGCAGCTTAAACAGCGGATCGAACACCGGGGAGCTGTTTTTT. Complete variable domain (other parts from reference TRBV11-2 and TRBJ2-2): EAGVAQSPRYKIIEKRQSVAFWCNPISGHATLYWYQQILGQGPKLLIQFQNNGVVDDSQLPKDRFSAERLKGVDSTLKIQPAKLEDSAVYLCASSLNSGSNTGELFFGEGSRLTVL.

The J gene is TRBJ1-6, the V gene TRBV5-6; D gene ambiguous. The CDR3 has 17 residues. Germline-derived CDR1 and CDR2 are SGHDT and YYEEEE. V was clipped by 1 base and J by 13 bases, with 24 bases between them. The CDR3 sequence is CASSLFGSDGKSKPLHF. DNA for the CDR3: TGTGCCAGCAGCTTGTTCGGCAGCGACGGGAAATCTAAGCCCCTCCACTTT.

The sample holds one count of this clone. The chain is built from TRBV6-1 and TRBJ2-7; D uncertain. Deletions cut 6 bases from V and 3 bases from J, with 15 bases between. Per germline, CDR1 MNHNS and CDR2 SASEGT. The CDR3 spans 14 residues. The CDR3 loop is CASRDRTLNYEQYF. CDR3 coding DNA: TGTGCCAGCAGAGATAGGACCCTAAACTACGAGCAGTACTTC.

The V gene is TRBV7-3, the J gene TRBJ1-2; TRBD1 aligns across 10 bases. The CDR3 runs 15 residues. V was pared by 0 bases and J by 5 bases, with 3 bases of the junction left unmatched. Germline values: CDR1 SGHTA, CDR2 FQGTGA. The CDR3 here is CASSLTGQGLYGYTF. In DNA, the CDR3 is TGTGCCAGCAGCTTAACGGGACAGGGGCTATATGGCTACACCTTC.